This T cell receptor beta chain was captured by sequencing in a study of early T cells in non-severe SARS-CoV-2 infection (dated by TCRdb to the early 2020s). Study-wide context: TCR sequencing used bulk RNA from unsorted whole blood, so alpha and beta chains could not be paired.

A case-control design nested within a healthcare worker cohort in London, UK, was used, with weekly nasopharyngeal swab PCR tests and blood sampling performed. Healthcare workers were recruited between 23 and 31 March 2020, during the week of the UK lockdown, and were followed weekly for up to roughly 16 weeks. Study-level results and caveats: VDJdb matching was skewed toward anti-spike CD8 responses and likely underestimated virus-specific expansions by missing private and CD4 specificities.

This clonotype appeared a few times. The antigen it recognizes is unknown. Base quality data are lacking; no much larger clone is found one base away. Libraries were constructed by 5' RACE. TCRdb shows the sequencer as NextSeq 500. Unique molecular identifiers were attached to individual cDNA molecules in the TCR library protocol so that sequencing error and PCR bias could be corrected. TCR alpha and beta chains were both sequenced, and the abundances of alpha and beta sequences in each sample were closely correlated with each other. The authors' analysis ran thus. Decombinator V4 was used to annotate the V gene, J gene and CDR3 of the TCR sequences. Expanded TCRs were defined as changing significantly between any two time points under a Poisson model with p below 0.0001. TCR abundances were normalised to the total number of TCRs sequenced per sample and were expressed as counts per million. VDJdb, accessed 1 November 2021, was searched for CMV, EBV and SARS-CoV-2 annotated TCRs, with TCRs annotated for multiple antigens excluded. TCRdb redid the processing of the public reads, applying fastp at Q25 and MiXCR, and retained in-frame beta chains. Rows with one shared CDR3 protein collapse into an entry with the most common genes and DNA. These V and J calls originate from TCRdb's pipeline instead of the authors' own analysis. The sample table lists around 80,000 distinct CDR3 sequences, 10% to 15% of them with a count of one. The top ten clonotypes cover 3.4% of the sample.

The specimen was whole blood. This sequence was found in an adult who was a healthcare worker with PCR-confirmed SARS-CoV-2 infection or an uninfected control (not recorded which).

The DNA reads as follows: TGTGCCAGCAGTTCCAGGTGGTCCCAAGAGACCCAGTACTTC. Its translation is CASSSRWSQETQYF. The rearranged segments are TRBV28 and TRBJ2-5, with no reliable assignment of the D segment. V lost 4 bases and J lost 1 base; the stretch between them is 10 bases long. CDR1 and CDR2 are drawn from the germline V gene: MDHEN, SYDVKM. The CDR3 measures 14 amino acids from cysteine to phenylalanine. Of all the DNA, just the CDR3 is kept, 42 bases in frame from base 1.